This TCR beta chain was recorded in a study of T-cell memory formation after mild COVID-19. Remarks on this clonotype: Its target is unknown.

TCRdb processed the 5' RACE reads anew with MiXCR; each CDR3 protein has one entry. Here the sample spans around 80,000 distinct CDR3 sequences, 14% being singletons. General study results and limits: Memory from before infection featured some responding clones, which suggests cross-reactive memory joined.

This clonotype was obtained from an adult woman who had mild COVID-19 (a few samples of this study predate the infection). Cell type and time point are not known. Specimen: PBMCs or a T cell subset sorted from them (not recorded which).

The CDR3 protein is CSAIQRDPYEQYF. DNA of the CDR3: TGCAGTGCTATACAACGGGACCCTTACGAGCAGTACTTC. The chain employs TRBV20-1 and TRBJ2-7; D is perhaps TRBD1 or TRBD2 (5 bases each). Looked up from germline, CDR1 is DFQATT and CDR2 is SNEGSKA (reference sequence). This CDR3 has 13 amino acids. Trimming pared 4 bases from V and 4 bases from J, leaving 14 bases between.